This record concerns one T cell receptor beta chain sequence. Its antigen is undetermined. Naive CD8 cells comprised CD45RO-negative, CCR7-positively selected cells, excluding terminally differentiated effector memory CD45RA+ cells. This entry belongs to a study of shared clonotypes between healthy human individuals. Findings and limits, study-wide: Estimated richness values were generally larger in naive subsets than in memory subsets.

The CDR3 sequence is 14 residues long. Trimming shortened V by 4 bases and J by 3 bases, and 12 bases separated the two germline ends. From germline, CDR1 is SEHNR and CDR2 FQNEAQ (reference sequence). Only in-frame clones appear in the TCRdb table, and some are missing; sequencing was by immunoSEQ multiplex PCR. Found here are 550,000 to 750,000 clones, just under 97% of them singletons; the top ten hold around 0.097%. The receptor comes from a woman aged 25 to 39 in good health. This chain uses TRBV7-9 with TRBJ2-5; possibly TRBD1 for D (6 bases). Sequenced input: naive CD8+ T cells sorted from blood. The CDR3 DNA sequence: TGTGCCAGCAGCTCCTGGACAGAGGAAGAGACCCAGTACTTC. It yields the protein CASSSWTEEETQYF.